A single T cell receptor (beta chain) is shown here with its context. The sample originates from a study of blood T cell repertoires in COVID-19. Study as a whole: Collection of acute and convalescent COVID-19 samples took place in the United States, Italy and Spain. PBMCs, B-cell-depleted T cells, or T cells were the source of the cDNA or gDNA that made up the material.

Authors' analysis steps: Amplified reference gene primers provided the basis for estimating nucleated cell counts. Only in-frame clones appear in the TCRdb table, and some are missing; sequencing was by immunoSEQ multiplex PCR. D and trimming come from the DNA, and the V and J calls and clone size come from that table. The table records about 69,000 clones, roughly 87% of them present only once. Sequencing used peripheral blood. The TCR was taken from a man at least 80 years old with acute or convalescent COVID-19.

CDR3 residues: CASSRRQGGTEAFF. CDR3 DNA sequence: TGTGCCAGCAGCCGAAGACAGGGGGGCACTGAAGCTTTCTTT. The chain is built from TRBV6-5 and TRBJ1-1, with TRBD1 identical over 9 bases. The CDR3 is made up of 14 amino acids. J was trimmed by 4 bases and V by 6 bases; bases with no gene match: 6. Germline CDR1 is MNHEY and CDR2 is SVGAGI.